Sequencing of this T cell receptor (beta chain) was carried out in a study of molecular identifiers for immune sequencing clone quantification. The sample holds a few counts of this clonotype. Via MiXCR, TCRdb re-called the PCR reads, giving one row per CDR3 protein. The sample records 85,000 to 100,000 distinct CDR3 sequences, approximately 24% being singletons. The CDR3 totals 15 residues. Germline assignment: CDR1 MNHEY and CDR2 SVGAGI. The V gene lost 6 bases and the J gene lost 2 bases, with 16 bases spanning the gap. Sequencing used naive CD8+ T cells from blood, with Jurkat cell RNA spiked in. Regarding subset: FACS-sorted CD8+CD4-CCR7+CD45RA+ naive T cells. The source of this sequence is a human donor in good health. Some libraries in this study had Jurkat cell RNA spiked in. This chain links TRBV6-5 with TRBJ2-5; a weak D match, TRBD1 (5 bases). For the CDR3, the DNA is TGTGCCAGCAGACCGGTAACAGGCAGACAAGAGACCCAGTACTTC. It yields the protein CASRPVTGRQETQYF.